This T cell receptor beta chain was obtained from a study of hypomethylating agent response in myelodysplastic syndrome. Background on the study: Complete response or hematologic improvement counted as response; others were non-responders.

Each sample had about 400 ng DNA, as two 200 ng replicates, at survey resolution. The protocol was immunoSEQ multiplex PCR, while the TCRdb copy is restricted to in-frame clones and leaves out a portion. This sample has over a thousand clones, with 77% found just once. This CDR3 is built from 16 residues. Trimming took 1 base from V and 5 from J; bases not matched to a gene: 7. In germline, CDR1 is SGHAT, CDR2 FQNNGV. The clonotype was recovered from a human donor with myelodysplastic syndrome. The sample here was bone marrow, taken before or after starting hypomethylating agent treatment for myelodysplastic syndrome (not recorded which). The genes are TRBV11-2 and TRBJ2-1; 8 bases are a match to TRBD2. The CDR3 protein is CASSLALAGRDNEQFF. CDR3 DNA: TGTGCCAGCAGCTTAGCCCTAGCGGGTAGAGACAATGAGCAGTTCTTC.